This TCR beta chain was recorded in a study of T cell changes during pregnancy in multiple sclerosis. Trimming removed 5 bases at V and 3 bases at J, with 8 bases between. This CDR3 spans 12 amino acids. The V gene's germline CDR1 is SGDLS and CDR2 YYNGEE. Profiling relied on immunoSEQ multiplex PCR, and the TCRdb table lists in-frame clones only, not all of them. The data contain approximately 63,000 clones, 91% of them singletons. V usage is TRBV9 and J usage is TRBJ1-2; TRBD1 might be the D (6 bases). The TCR was taken from a female donor in good health, enrolled as a control in a pregnancy study. The specimen comprised peripheral blood, sampled in the third trimester of pregnancy. The CDR3 DNA follows: TGTGCCAGCAGGGGGACACACTATGGCTACACCTTC. Its translation is CASRGTHYGYTF.